This entry describes one TCR beta chain. There is no known antigen for this receptor. Nothing much larger sits one base from this clone, and base qualities are not available. The data stem from a study of cytomegalovirus exposure and HLA in healthy donors (TCRdb year 2017). Looking at the study overall: According to an earlier analysis of a few hundred of the donors, roughly 180 million T cells yielded approximately 120 million unique TCR beta sequences and around 280 Gb of sequence data. An early release that covered around 590 HLA-typed donors contained about 300 gigabases of sequencing data and tens of millions of unique TCR sequences. The later analysis used no new phenotypic data to find candidate immune exposures, relying instead on TCR beta sequences and their occurrence across donors. The study used immunosequencing to profile the T cell repertoires of 666 subjects and linked those repertoires to cytomegalovirus serostatus. Because of strong linkage in the cohort, five DR-DQ haplotypes were treated as single units for association and clustering. To decide whether each TCR beta V gene segment behaved as functional or pseudogenic, an earlier analysis of approximately 590 of the donors relied on high-throughput TCR beta sequencing. HLA typing covered class I and class II loci at four-digit resolution. The genetic ancestry cluster associated with self-reported Caucasian donors included 65% to 90% of the 300 to 450 genotyped donors. The number of typed donors differed by locus: about 629-630 for A, B, C, DRB1 and DQB1; approximately 530 for DQA1; 606 for DPA1; and 400 to 480 for DPB1. Donor age, sex, ethnicity and CMV serostatus were compiled together with the repertoire data. A later analysis re-analyzed previously published TCR beta repertoires from approximately 670 donors and added high-resolution HLA genotyping to study TCR occurrence patterns. To predict cytomegalovirus infection status, the study combined high-throughput TCR immunosequencing, statistical association of individual TCRs with disease status, and machine learning. On average, approximately 250,000 unique TCR beta nucleotide sequences were sequenced per donor among some 420 genotyped donors of the cohort, with roughly 18% of those sequences being non-productive. All discovery cohort repertoires had been generated on a single sequencing platform. A later genetic analysis used genome-wide SNP genotypes for about 55% of the 666 donors, treating that subset as a discovery cohort. The aim of the study was to test whether cataloging public T cell receptors could identify signatures of past pathogen exposure. Besides the first cohort of under 700 subjects, a separate validation cohort made up of some 110 different subjects was used. The paper's findings and limits, for the study overall: In the study, around 150 TCR beta chains were listed as associated with cytomegalovirus. In a later analysis, HLA-associated TCR beta chains showed more clonal expansion and lower generation probabilities than non-associated chains that were equally common. Strong co-occurrence of HLA alleles, especially DR and DQ, made assigning TCR associations to individual alleles difficult. Several of the top co-occurrence clusters appeared to be linked to parvovirus B19, influenza, CMV and Epstein-Barr virus, according to a later analysis. In a later analysis, most CMV-associated TCR beta chains were found to appear HLA-restricted, with HLA associations seemingly driven largely by CMV exposure. According to a later analysis, TCR association rates differed among HLA loci, with DRB1 alleles showing the most associated TCRs and HLA-C alleles showing the fewest. Cytomegalovirus status was reported to be diagnosed by the classifier with high specificity and sensitivity in both the original and validation cohorts. An association between a missense DCLRE1C variant and V-gene and J-gene trimming of TCR beta chains was found in a later genetic analysis and replicated in an independent cohort. At a false discovery rate of 0.05, a later analysis linked approximately 18,000 TCR beta sequences to specific HLA alleles. Some IMGT-functional V segments, including TRBV6-2 and TRBV6-3, could not be distinguished by the 87-base-pair reads and were therefore excluded. The only immune exposure information available for the cohort was CMV serostatus. Because counts were too low, seventeen rarely observed V segments, including chromosome 9 orphons, were left out of the earlier analysis of approximately 580 of the donors. While some public TCRs were present in many individuals, most TCR sequences turned up only very rarely across donors. This cohort had only TCR beta chains sequenced, and the lack of alpha or paired-chain data limited which features could be detected. In an earlier analysis of more than 450 of the donors, most TCR beta V segments were observed in productive rearrangements about 87% or about 30% of the time, broadly matching IMGT annotations. Linkage disequilibrium might explain the correlated functional status among segregating V segments, but an unknown experimental factor could not be ruled out. A later genetic analysis reported fewer N-insertions in productive TCRs among donors in an Asian-associated ancestry cluster than the approximately 670-donor mean. Sequencing depth was assumed to be roughly uniform across donors in the presence/absence analyses, though that assumption may not hold. HLA typing was unavailable for some donors at each locus, so association tests used only the typed subset. A further reported finding was that TCR beta sequences accurately predicted the HLA-A and HLA-B alleles for most subjects in the first cohort. A group of highly shared sequence variants was considered likely to be a technical artifact of the sequencing pipeline. It was suggested by the authors that the approach could potentially be generalized to other disease states and immunological phenotypes. In vitro tests confirmed that three of the cytomegalovirus-associated TCR beta chains recognize cytomegalovirus antigens.

The method behind the library was the immunoSEQ multiplex PCR assay. For the multiplex PCR, a mixture combining 60 forward primers for TCR Vbeta segments and 13 reverse primers for TCR Jbeta segments was used. The CDR3 region of rearranged TCR beta genes was amplified from genomic DNA by a multiplex PCR assay. Amplified TCR beta libraries were sequenced as 87-base-pair reads on the Illumina HiSeq System. Under the source paper's analysis protocol: A later analysis counted about 76 million unique TCR beta chains across the approximately 700 repertoires, and roughly 9.9 million of these chains were shared by at least two donors. Raw reads were error-corrected and collapsed into unique sequences by a nearest-neighbor algorithm in which closely related sequences were merged to remove PCR and sequencing errors. V, D and J gene segments were assigned by aligning CDR3 sequences to IMGT reference sequences. For a sequence to be retained, at least a six-nucleotide match to both a V gene segment and a J gene segment was required. Rearrangements were called productive when the CDR3 lacked stop codons and stayed in frame with V and J; all others were non-productive. Following IMGT convention, CDR3 was defined as the stretch from the second conserved V-encoded cysteine to the conserved J-encoded phenylalanine. In an earlier analysis of some 550 of the donors, sequences lacking an unambiguous match to a single V gene segment were excluded. In an earlier analysis of almost 600 of the donors, a V segment was called functional when productive rearrangements were above 56.7%, and segregating when the standard deviation between donors exceeded 5%. A statistical classification framework was built for diagnosing cytomegalovirus status from the catalog of TCR beta chain sequences. A later analysis assigned V and J genes by comparing TCR nucleotide sequences with IMGT/GENE-DB human TR gene sequences. A later analysis assigned CDR3 sequences and most-parsimonious VDJ recombination scenarios with the TCRdist pipeline. In a later analysis, every TCR beta chain was defined by the combination of its CDR3 amino acid sequence and its V-gene family, and reads without a unique V-gene family were dropped. A later analysis removed 550 to 700 highly shared, low-generation-probability nucleotide sequences to deal with suspected cross-contamination and a sequencing artifact. A later analysis calculated a clonal expansion index for each public chain from normalized within-repertoire ranks of inferred template counts. In a later analysis, generation probabilities were computed with a VDJ recombination model fitted to out-of-frame rearrangements, and the resulting probabilities were checked against IGoR. Hypergeometric tests were used in a later analysis to score TCR-TCR, TCR-HLA and TCR-CMV co-occurrence, with a repertoire-size bias correction applied to the TCR pairs. In a later analysis, false discovery rates were estimated by permuting HLA or CMV assignments 20 times. In a later analysis, co-occurring TCRs were grouped with DBSCAN, and TCRdist sequence similarity was added when clustering was performed within HLA-allele-positive subsets. Co-occurrence clustering excluded repertoires with fewer than 30,000 or more than 120,000 public chains, plus five with anomalous nucleotide sharing. TCRdb obtained this table from immuneACCESS and retained in-frame rearrangements with V and J assigned. These tables miss some clones; where compared with another copy, unresolved V genes account for less than half of the shortfall, and the remainder is unexplained. Clone size and the V and J calls come from that table; the DNA yielded D and trimming. A total of fewer than 250,000 clones appear in this sample, under 85% of them only once. The ten largest clones capture 1.6% of the sample.

The cohort comprised 666 healthy bone marrow donors. At the time of sampling, every cohort member was nominally healthy, though immune exposures that went unrecorded were likely present. The donor tested CMV seronegative and was one of the 352 seronegative cohort members. A peripheral blood sample was provided by each donor, and peripheral blood mononuclear cells were used for TCR beta sequencing. The Qiagen DNeasy Blood Extraction Kit was used to extract genomic DNA from the blood cell samples. The germline V gene specifies SGDLS as CDR1 and YYNGEE as CDR2. V and J are truncated by 4 bases and 3 bases respectively, leaving an intervening sequence of 16 bases. The CDR3 spans 15 residues, from the cysteine through the phenylalanine. Only CDR3 DNA is held: 45 bases, read in frame from base 1.

The receptor was isolated from a woman between 18 and 29 years old in good health and CMV-seronegative. The rearranged segments are TRBV9 and TRBJ1-1, with TRBD1 perhaps the D gene, on 5 matching bases. The source material was PBMCs. The CDR3 region has the sequence CASSHQEGRDTEAFF. The nucleotide sequence reads as follows: TGTGCCAGCAGCCACCAGGAGGGGAGGGACACTGAAGCTTTCTTT.